This record looks at one T cell receptor (beta chain) sequence and its context. The sample belongs to a study of blood T cell repertoires in COVID-19. Study context: Samples came from the United States, Italy and Spain, spanning acute and convalescent COVID-19. PBMCs, B-cell-depleted T cells, or T cells were the source of the cDNA or gDNA that made up the material.

Original analysis: Amplifying reference gene primers gave estimates of nucleated cell counts. The method was immunoSEQ multiplex PCR; TCRdb's version includes in-frame clones alone and lacks a portion of them. The V and J calls and clone size are taken from that table; D and trimming were inferred from the DNA. This table has just over 650,000 clones, more than 80% appearing once. This TCR was sampled from a woman under 30 with acute or convalescent COVID-19. Sequencing input: peripheral blood.

CDR3 bases: TGTGCCAGCAGCTTTCACCGGGACAGTGTATCCTACGAGCAGTACTTC. It codes for CASSFHRDSVSYEQYF. The chain links TRBV7-6 to TRBJ2-7, with 7 bases identical to TRBD1. Trimming took 3 bases from V and 1 from J; bases not matched to a gene: 9. Germline V gene lookup returns CDR1 SGHVS and CDR2 FNYEAQ. CDR3 length: 16 residues.